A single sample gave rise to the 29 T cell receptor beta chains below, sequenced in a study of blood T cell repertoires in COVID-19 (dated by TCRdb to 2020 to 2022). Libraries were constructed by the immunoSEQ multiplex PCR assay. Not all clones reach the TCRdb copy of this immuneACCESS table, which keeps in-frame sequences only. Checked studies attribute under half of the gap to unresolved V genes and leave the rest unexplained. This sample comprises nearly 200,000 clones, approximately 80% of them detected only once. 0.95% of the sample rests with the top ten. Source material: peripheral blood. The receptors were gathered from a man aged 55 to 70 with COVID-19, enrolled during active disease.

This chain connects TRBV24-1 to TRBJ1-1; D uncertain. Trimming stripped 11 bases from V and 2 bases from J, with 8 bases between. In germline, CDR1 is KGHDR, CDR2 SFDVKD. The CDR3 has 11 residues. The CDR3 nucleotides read TGTGCCAGTTCCTTTAACACTGAAGCTTTCTTT. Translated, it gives CASSFNTEAFF.

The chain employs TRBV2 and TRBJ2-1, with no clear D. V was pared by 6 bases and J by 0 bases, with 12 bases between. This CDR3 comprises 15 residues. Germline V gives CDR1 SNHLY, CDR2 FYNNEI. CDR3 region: CASRWAGSSYNEQFF. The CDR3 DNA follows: TGTGCCAGCAGGTGGGCAGGAAGCTCCTACAATGAGCAGTTCTTC. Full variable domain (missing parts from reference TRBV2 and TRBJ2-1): EPEVTQTPSHQVTQMGQEVILRCVPISNHLYFYWYRQILGQKVEFLVSFYNNEISEKSEIFDDQFSVERPDGSNFTLKIRSTKLEDSAMYFCASRWAGSSYNEQFFGPGTRLTVL.

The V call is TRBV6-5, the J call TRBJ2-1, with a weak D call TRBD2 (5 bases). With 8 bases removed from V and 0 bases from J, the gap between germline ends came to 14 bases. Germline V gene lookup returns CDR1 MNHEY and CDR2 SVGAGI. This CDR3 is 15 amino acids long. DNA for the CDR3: TGTGCCAGCGGGATCAGGAGGAGCTCCTACAATGAGCAGTTCTTC. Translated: CASGIRRSSYNEQFF.

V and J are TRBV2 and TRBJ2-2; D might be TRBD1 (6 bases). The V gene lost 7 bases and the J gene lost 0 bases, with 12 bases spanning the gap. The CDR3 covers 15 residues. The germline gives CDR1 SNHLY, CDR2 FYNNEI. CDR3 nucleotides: TGTGCCAGCATAGACAGGCTCGCGAACACCGGGGAGCTGTTTTTT. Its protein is CASIDRLANTGELFF.

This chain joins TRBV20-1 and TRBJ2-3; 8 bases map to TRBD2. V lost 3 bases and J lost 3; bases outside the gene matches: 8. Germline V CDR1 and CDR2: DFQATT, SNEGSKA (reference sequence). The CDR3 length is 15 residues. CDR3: CSASRAGEGTDTQYF. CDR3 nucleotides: TGCAGTGCTAGTCGAGCGGGAGAGGGAACAGATACGCAGTATTTT.

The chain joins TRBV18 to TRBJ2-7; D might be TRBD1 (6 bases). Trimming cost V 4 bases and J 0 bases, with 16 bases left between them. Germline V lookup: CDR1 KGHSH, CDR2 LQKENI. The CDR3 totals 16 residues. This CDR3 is CASSLFSGQSSYEQYF. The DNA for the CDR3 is TGTGCCAGCTCACTCTTCTCGGGACAAAGCTCCTACGAGCAGTACTTC.

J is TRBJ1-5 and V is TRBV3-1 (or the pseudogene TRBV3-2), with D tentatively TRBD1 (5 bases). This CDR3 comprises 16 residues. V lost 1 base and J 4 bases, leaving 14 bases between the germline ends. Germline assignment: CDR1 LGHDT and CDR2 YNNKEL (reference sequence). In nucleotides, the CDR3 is TGTGCCAGCAGCCAAGGGGGTGGCAGGGAAAATCAGCCCCAGCATTTT. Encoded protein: CASSQGGGRENQPQHF.

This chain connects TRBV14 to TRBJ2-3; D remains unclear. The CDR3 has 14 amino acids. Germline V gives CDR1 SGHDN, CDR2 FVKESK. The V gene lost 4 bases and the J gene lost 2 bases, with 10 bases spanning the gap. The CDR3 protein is CASSPTHTTDTQYF. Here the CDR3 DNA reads TGTGCCAGCAGCCCCACTCATACCACAGATACGCAGTATTTT.

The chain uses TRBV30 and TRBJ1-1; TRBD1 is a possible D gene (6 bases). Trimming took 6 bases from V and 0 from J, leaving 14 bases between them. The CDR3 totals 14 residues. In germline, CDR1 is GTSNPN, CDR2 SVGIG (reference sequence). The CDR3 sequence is CACRTGPMNTEAFF. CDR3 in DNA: TGTGCCTGTCGAACAGGGCCGATGAACACTGAAGCTTTCTTT.

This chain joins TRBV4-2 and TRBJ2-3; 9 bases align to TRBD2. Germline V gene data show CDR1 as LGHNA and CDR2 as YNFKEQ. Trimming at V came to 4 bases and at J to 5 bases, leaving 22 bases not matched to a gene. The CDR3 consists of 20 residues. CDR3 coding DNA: TGTGCCAGCAGCCCAAGGTGGCGGGAGGGCCCGTCGCAAGGTGGAGATACGCAGTATTTT. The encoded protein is CASSPRWREGPSQGGDTQYF.

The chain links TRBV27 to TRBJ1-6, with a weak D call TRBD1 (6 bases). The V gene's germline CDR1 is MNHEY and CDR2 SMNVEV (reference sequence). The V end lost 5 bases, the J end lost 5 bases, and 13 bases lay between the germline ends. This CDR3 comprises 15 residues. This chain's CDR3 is CASSAHRVDNSPLHF. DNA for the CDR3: TGTGCCAGCAGTGCCCACAGGGTTGATAATTCACCCCTCCACTTT.

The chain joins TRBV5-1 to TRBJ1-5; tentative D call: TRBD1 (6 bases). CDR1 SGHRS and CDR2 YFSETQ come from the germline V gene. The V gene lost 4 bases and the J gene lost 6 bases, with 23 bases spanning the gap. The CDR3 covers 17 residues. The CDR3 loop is CASSLAGGAALGQPQHF. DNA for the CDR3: TGCGCCAGCAGCCTGGCGGGGGGCGCAGCGCTGGGTCAGCCCCAGCATTTT.

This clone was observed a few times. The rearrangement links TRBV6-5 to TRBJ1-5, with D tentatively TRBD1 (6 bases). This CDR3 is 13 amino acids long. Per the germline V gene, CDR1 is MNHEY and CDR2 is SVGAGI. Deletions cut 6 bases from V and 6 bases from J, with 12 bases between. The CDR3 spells CASSYDRIQPQHF. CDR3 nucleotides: TGTGCCAGCAGCTACGACAGGATTCAGCCCCAGCATTTT.

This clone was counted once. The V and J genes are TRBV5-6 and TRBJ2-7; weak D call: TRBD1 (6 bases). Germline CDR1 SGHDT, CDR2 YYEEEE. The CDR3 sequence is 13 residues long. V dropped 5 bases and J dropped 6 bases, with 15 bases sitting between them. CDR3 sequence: CASRGAGVVEQYF. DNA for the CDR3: TGTGCCAGCAGGGGGGCAGGGGTGGTCGAGCAGTACTTC.

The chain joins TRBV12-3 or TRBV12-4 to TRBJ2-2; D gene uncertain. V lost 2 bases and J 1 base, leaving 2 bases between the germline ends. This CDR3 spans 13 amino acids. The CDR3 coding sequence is TGTGCCAGCAGTTTACTGAACACCGGGGAGCTGTTTTTT. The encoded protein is CASSLLNTGELFF.

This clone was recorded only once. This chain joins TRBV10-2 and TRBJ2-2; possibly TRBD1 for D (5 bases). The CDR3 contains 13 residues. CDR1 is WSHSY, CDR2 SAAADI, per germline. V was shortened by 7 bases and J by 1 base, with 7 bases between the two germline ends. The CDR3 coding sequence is TGCGCCAGCAAGGGGCGGAACACCGGGGAGCTGTTTTTT. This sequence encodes CASKGRNTGELFF.

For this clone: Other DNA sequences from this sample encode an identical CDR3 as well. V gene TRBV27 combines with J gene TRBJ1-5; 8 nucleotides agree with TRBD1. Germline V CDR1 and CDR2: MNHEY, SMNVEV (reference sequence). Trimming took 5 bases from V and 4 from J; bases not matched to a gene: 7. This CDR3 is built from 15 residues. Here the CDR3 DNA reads TGTGCCAGCAGTGTTGGACAGGGCAAAAATCAGCCCCAGCATTTT. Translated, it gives CASSVGQGKNQPQHF.

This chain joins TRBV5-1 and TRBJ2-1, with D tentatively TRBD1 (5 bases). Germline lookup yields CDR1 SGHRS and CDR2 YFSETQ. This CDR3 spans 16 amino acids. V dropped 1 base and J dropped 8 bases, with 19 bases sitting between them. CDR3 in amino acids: CASSLIYVSRDDEQFF. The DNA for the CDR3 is TGCGCCAGCAGCTTGATATACGTGTCCAGGGATGATGAGCAGTTCTTC.

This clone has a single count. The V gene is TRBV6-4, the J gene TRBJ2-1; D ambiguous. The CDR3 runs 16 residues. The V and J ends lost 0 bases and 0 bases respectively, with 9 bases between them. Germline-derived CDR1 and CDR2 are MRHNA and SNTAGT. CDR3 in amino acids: CASSDSARSSYNEQFF. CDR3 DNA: TGTGCCAGCAGTGACTCGGCACGGAGCTCCTACAATGAGCAGTTCTTC.

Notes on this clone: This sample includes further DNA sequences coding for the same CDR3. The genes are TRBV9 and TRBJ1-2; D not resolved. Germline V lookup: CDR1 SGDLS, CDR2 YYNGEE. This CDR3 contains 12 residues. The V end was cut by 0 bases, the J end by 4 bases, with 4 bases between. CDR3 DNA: TGTGCCAGCAGCGTAGCCGGCTATGGCTACACCTTC. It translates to CASSVAGYGYTF. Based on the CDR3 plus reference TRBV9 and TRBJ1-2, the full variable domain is DSGVTQTPKHLITATGQRVTLRCSPRSGDLSVYWYQQSLDQGLQFLIQYYNGEERAKGNILERFSAQQFPDLHSELNLSSLELGDSALYFCASSVAGYGYTFGSGTRLTVV.

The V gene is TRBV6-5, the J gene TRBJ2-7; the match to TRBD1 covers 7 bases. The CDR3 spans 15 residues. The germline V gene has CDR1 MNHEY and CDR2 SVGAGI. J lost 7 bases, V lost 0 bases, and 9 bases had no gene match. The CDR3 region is CASSYSGTVLQEQYF. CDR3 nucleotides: TGTGCCAGCAGTTACTCGGGGACAGTGCTTCAGGAGCAGTACTTC.

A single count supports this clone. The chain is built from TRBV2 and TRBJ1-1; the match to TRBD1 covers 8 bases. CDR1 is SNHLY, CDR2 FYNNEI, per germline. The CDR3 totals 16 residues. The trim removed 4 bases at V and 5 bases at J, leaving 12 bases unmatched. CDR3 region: CASSAMERQGKTEAFF. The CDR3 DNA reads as TGTGCCAGCAGTGCTATGGAGAGACAGGGGAAGACTGAAGCTTTCTTT.

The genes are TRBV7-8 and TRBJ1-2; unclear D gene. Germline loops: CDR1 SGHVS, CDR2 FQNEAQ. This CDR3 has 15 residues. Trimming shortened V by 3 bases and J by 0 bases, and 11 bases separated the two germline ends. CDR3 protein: CASSFGRDTNYGYTF. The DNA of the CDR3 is TGTGCCAGCAGCTTTGGTCGGGATACTAACTATGGCTACACCTTC. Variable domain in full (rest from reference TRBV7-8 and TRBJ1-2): GAGVSQSPRYKVAKRGQDVALRCDPISGHVSLFWYQQALGQGPEFLTYFQNEAQLDKSGLPSDRFFAERPEGSVSTLKIQRTQQEDSAVYLCASSFGRDTNYGYTFGSGTRLTVV.

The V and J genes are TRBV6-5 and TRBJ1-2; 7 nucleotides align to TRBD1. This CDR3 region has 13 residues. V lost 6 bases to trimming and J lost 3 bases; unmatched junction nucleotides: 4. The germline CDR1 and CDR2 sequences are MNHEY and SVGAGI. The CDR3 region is CASREGADYGYTF. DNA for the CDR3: TGTGCCAGCAGAGAGGGGGCCGACTATGGCTACACCTTC.

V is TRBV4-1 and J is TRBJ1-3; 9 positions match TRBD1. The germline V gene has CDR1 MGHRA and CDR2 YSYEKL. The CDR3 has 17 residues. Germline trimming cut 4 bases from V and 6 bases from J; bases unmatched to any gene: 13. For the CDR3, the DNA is TGCGCCAGCAGCCGCAAGGAAAGGGACAGGGTGGCAAACACCATATATTTT. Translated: CASSRKERDRVANTIYF.

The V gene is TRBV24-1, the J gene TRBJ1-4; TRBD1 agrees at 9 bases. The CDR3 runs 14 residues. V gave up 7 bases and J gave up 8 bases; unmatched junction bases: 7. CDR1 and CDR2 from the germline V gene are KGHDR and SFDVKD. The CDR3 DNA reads TGTGCCACCAGCCGGACAGGGGAGGGGGAAAAACTGTTTTTT. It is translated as CATSRTGEGEKLFF.

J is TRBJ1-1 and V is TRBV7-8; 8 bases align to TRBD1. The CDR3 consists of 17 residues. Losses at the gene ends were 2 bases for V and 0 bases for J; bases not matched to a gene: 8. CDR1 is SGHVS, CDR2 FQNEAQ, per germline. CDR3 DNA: TGTGCCAGCAGCTTAAACTCAGGGGGCCCCATGAACACTGAAGCTTTCTTT. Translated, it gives CASSLNSGGPMNTEAFF.

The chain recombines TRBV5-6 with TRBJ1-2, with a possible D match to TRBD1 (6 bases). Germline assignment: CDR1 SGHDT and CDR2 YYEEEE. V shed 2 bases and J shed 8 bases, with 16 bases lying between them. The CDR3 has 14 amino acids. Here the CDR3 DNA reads TGTGCCAGCAGCTTTCCCACAGGGTCGGGAGGCTACACCTTC. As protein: CASSFPTGSGGYTF.

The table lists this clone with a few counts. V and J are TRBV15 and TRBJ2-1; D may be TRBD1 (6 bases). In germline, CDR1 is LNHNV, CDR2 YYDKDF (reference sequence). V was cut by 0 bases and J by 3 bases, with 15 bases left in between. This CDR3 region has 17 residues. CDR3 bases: TGTGCCACCAGCAGAGAGGGGGCAGGTGCTTTCTACAATGAGCAGTTCTTC. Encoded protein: CATSREGAGAFYNEQFF.